One sample yielded the 8 T cell receptor beta chains listed below, sequenced in a study of radiotherapy plus CTLA-4 blockade in lung cancer. Data came from immunoSEQ multiplex PCR; TCRdb stores just in-frame clones and leaves some out. The sample yields about 62,000 clones, 60% to 80% seen once. The material sequenced was peripheral blood, taken from a patient treated with radiotherapy plus ipilimumab. These receptors were taken from a human donor with non-small cell lung cancer who had a complete response to radiotherapy plus ipilimumab.

J is TRBJ2-7 and V is TRBV4-3; 7 nucleotides align to TRBD1. This CDR3 region has 14 residues. J was trimmed by 1 base and V by 1 base; bases with no gene match: 1. Germline V gives CDR1 LGHNA, CDR2 YSLEER. CDR3 sequence (DNA): TGCGCCAGCAGCCAAGGCAGGGGGTCCTACGAGCAGTACTTC. Translation: CASSQGRGSYEQYF.

The rearrangement links TRBV6-1 to TRBJ1-1; D might be TRBD1 (6 bases). Germline V gives CDR1 MNHNS, CDR2 SASEGT. The CDR3 has 13 amino acids. V was shortened by 5 bases and J by 1 base, with 8 bases between the two germline ends. The chain's CDR3 is CASSLQGNTEAFF. The CDR3 DNA reads TGTGCCAGCAGTTTACAGGGGAACACTGAAGCTTTCTTT.

The CDR3 coding sequence is TGCGCCAGCAGCCAAGCCCCTTACCCAGTCTACGAGCAGTACTTC. This encodes CASSQAPYPVYEQYF. The chain uses TRBV4-3 and TRBJ2-7; D not certain. Germline CDR1 LGHNA, CDR2 YSLEER. The CDR3 is 15 amino acids. V gave up 1 base and J gave up 3 bases, with 13 bases separating them.

The V call is TRBV11-3, the J call TRBJ2-5, with 7 bases lining up with TRBD2. The J call may be wrong; the DNA end is better matched by TRBJ2-7. The V gene's germline CDR1 is SGHNT and CDR2 YENEEA. The CDR3 contains 13 residues. The CDR3: CASSYGLAYEQYF. CDR3 coding DNA: TGTGCCAGCAGCTACGGACTAGCCTACGAGCAGTACTTC.

This chain uses TRBV27 with TRBJ2-7; 8 bases agree with TRBD2. The V segment lost 8 bases and the J segment 4 bases; nucleotides outside the gene matches: 7. Germline CDR1 and CDR2: MNHEY and SMNVEV (reference sequence). This CDR3 region has 13 residues. The CDR3 loop is CASRGGGIYEQYF. Written as DNA, the CDR3 is TGTGCCAGCCGGGGCGGGGGGATTTACGAGCAGTACTTC.

V is TRBV4-1 and J is TRBJ1-3, with a possible D match to TRBD1 (6 bases). Germline assignment: CDR1 MGHRA and CDR2 YSYEKL. Trimming shortened V by 2 bases and J by 0 bases, and 11 bases separated the two germline ends. The CDR3 length is 16 residues. This CDR3 reads CASSQSARGSGNTIYF. The DNA of the CDR3 is TGCGCCAGCAGCCAATCCGCCAGGGGCTCTGGAAACACCATATATTTT.

The V gene is TRBV6-5, the J gene TRBJ2-4; 8 bases fit TRBD1. Unmatched junction bases numbered 10, after V lost 6 bases and J lost 9 bases. The CDR3 extends over 14 amino acids. Germline V gene sequence: CDR1 MNHEY, CDR2 SVGAGI. The CDR3 protein is CASRETGQGGIQYF. In nucleotides, the CDR3 is TGTGCCAGCAGGGAAACCGGACAGGGTGGCATTCAGTACTTC.

This clone has just one count. The chain combines TRBV6-5 with TRBJ2-7; 9 nucleotides align to TRBD1. Germline-derived CDR1 and CDR2 are MNHEY and SVGAGI. The CDR3 is made up of 14 amino acids. With V trimmed by 6 bases and J by 6 bases, 9 bases remained unmatched. The CDR3 DNA is TGTGCCAGCAGAACCGGGACAGGGCGTATCGAGCAGTACTTC. This encodes CASRTGTGRIEQYF.